This TCR beta chain was sequenced in a study of Graves' ophthalmopathy and Graves' hyperthyroidism. This clonotype was detected many times. Physicians reached a diagnosis by relying on clinical symptoms, serum thyroxine, TRAb, thyroid ultrasound and orbital computed tomography. CDR1 and CDR2 (germline): MNHNS, SASEGT. This CDR3 region has 16 residues. The germline V and J ends were trimmed by 6 bases and 1 base, with 19 bases remaining between them. The authors amplified TCR beta CDR3 regions from RNA transcripts. After a first-round RT-PCR with HTBI primers, a second-round multiplex PCR was run. From the multiplex PCR reads, TCRdb called clonotypes with MiXCR, one entry per CDR3 protein. The sample has about 480,000 distinct CDR3 sequences, around 14% seen once.

The sequence derives from a woman aged 25 to 39 with Graves' ophthalmopathy. Sample: blood. The rearrangement joins TRBV6-1 to TRBJ2-7, with D maybe TRBD1 (6 bases). The CDR3 reads CASSPKLDSVSYEQYF. In DNA, the CDR3 is TGTGCCAGCAGCCCCAAATTGGACAGCGTATCCTACGAGCAGTACTTC.